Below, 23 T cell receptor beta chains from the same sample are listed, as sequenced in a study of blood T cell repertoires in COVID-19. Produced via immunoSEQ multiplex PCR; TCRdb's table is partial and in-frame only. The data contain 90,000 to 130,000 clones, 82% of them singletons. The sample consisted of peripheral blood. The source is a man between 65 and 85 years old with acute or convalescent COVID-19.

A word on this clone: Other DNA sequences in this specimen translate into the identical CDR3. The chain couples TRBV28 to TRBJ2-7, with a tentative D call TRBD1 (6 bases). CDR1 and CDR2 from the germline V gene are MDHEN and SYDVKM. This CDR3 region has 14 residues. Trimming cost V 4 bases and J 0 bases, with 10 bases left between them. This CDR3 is CASSSGTSSYEQYF. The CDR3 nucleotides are TGTGCCAGCAGTTCCGGGACAAGCTCCTACGAGCAGTACTTC.

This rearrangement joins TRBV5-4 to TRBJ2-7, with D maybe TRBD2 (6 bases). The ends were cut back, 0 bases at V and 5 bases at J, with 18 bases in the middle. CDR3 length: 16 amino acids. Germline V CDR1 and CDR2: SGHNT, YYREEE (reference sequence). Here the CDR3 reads CASSLEGGGNSDEQYF. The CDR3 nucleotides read TGTGCCAGCAGCTTGGAGGGCGGCGGGAATTCGGACGAGCAGTACTTC. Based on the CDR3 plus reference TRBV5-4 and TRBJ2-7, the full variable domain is ETGVTQSPTHLIKTRGQQVTLRCSSQSGHNTVSWYQQALGQGPQFIFQYYREEENGRGNFPPRFSGLQFPNYSSELNVNALELDDSALYLCASSLEGGGNSDEQYFGPGTRLTVT.

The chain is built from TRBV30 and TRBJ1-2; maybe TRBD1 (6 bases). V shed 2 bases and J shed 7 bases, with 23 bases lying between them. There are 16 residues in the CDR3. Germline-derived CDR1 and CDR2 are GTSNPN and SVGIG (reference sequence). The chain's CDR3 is CAWSLAVSRGMAGYTF. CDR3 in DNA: TGTGCCTGGAGTCTAGCCGTTAGTAGGGGGATGGCTGGCTACACCTTC.

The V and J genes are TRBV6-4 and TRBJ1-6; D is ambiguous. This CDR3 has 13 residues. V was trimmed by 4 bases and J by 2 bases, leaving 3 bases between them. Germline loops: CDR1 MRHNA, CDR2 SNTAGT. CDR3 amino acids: CASSVTYNSPLHF. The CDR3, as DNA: TGTGCCAGCAGTGTTACCTATAATTCACCCCTCCACTTT.

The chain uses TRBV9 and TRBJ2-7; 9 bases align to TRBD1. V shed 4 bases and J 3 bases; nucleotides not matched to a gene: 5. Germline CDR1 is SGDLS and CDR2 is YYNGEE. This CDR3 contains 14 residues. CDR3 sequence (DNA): TGTGCCAGCAGCCCCGGACAGGGGTTCTACGAGCAGTACTTC. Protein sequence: CASSPGQGFYEQYF.

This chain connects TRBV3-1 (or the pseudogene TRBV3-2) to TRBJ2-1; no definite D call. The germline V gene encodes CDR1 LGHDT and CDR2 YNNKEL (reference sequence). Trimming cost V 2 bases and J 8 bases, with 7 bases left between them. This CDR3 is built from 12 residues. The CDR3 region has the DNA TGTGCCAGCAGCCAACGTATCCATGAGCAGTTCTTC. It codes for CASSQRIHEQFF.

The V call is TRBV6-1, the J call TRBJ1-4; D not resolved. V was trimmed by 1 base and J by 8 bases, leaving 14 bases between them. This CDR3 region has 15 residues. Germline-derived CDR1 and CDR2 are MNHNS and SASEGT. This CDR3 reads CASSEEGLGVEKLFF. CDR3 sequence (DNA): TGTGCCAGCAGTGAAGAGGGCCTCGGGGTAGAAAAACTGTTTTTT.

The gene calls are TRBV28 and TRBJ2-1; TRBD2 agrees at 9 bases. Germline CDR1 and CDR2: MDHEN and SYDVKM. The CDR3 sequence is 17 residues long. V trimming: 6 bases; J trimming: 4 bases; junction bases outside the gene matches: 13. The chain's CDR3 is CASSKGGVAGVYNEQFF. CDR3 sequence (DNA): TGTGCCAGCAGCAAAGGCGGGGTAGCGGGAGTATACAATGAGCAGTTCTTC. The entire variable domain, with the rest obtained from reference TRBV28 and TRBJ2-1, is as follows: DVKVTQSSRYLVKRTGEKVFLECVQDMDHENMFWYRQDPGLGLRLIYFSYDVKMKEKGDIPEGYSVSREKKERFSLILESASTNQTSMYLCASSKGGVAGVYNEQFFGPGTRLTVL.

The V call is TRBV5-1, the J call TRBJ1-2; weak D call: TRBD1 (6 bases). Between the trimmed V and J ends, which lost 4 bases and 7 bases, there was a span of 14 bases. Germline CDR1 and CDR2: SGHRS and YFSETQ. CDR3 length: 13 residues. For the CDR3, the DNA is TGCGCCAGCAGCCTCGAAACAGGGATTGGCTACACCTTC. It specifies CASSLETGIGYTF.

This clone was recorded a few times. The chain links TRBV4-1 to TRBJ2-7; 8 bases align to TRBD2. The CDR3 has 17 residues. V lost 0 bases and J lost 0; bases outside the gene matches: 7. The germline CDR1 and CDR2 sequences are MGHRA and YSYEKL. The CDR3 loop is CASSQEDVGGASYEQYF. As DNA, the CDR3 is TGCGCCAGCAGCCAAGAAGATGTCGGGGGGGCCTCCTACGAGCAGTACTTC.

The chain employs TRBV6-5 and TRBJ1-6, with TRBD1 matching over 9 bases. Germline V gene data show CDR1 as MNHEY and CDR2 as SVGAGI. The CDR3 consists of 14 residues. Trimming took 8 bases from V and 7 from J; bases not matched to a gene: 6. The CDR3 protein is CASRETGGNSPLHF. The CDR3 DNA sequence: TGTGCCAGCCGGGAGACAGGGGGAAATTCACCCCTCCACTTT.

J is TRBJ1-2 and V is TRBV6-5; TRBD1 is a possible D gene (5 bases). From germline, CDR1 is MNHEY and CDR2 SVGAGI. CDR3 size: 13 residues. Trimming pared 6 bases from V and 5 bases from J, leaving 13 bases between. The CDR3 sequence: CASSMTVEYGYTF. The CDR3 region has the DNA TGTGCCAGCAGCATGACAGTTGAGTATGGCTACACCTTC.

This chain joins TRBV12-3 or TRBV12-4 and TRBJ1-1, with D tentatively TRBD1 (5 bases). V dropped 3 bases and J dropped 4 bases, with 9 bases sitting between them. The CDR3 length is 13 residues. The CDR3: CASSFGQGTEAFF. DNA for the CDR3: TGTGCCAGCAGTTTTGGGCAGGGCACTGAAGCTTTCTTT.

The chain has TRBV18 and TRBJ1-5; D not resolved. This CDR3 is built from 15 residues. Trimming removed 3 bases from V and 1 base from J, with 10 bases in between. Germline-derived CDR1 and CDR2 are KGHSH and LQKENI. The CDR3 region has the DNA TGTGCCAGCTCACCCAACCCGGGGAGCAATCAGCCCCAGCATTTT. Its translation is CASSPNPGSNQPQHF.

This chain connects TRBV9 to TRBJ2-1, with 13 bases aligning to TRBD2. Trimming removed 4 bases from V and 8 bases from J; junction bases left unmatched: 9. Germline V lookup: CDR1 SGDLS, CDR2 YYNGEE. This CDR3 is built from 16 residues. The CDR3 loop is CASSQASGTSGDEQFF. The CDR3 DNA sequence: TGTGCCAGCAGCCAAGCCTCGGGGACTAGCGGGGATGAGCAGTTCTTC.

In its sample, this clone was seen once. The CDR3 protein is CASTAGTNNSPLHF. DNA for the CDR3: TGTGCCAGCACCGCGGGGACCAATAATTCACCCCTCCACTTT. The chain has TRBV2 and TRBJ1-6; D possibly corresponds to TRBD1 (5 bases). V lost 7 bases, J lost 5 bases, and 12 bases lay in between. Germline V gives CDR1 SNHLY, CDR2 FYNNEI. The CDR3 length is 14 residues.

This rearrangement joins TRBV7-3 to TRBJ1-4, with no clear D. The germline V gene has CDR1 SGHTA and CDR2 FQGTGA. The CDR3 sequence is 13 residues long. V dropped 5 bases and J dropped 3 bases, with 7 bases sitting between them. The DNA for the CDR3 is TGTGCCAGCAGCCCCTCGGCTAATGAAAAACTGTTTTTT. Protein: CASSPSANEKLFF.

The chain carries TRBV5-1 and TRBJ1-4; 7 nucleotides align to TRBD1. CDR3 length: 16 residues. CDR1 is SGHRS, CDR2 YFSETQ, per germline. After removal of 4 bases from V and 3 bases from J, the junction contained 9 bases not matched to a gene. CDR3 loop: CASSRAQGVANEKLFF. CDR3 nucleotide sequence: TGCGCCAGCAGCCGAGCTCAGGGGGTTGCTAATGAAAAACTGTTTTTT.

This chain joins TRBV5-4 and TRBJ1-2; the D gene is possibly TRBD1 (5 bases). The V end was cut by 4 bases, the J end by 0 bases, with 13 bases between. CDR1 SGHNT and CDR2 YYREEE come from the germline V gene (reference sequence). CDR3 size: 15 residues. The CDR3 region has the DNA TGTGCCAGCAGCGGCGGACATCCAGCTAACTATGGCTACACCTTC. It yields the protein CASSGGHPANYGYTF.

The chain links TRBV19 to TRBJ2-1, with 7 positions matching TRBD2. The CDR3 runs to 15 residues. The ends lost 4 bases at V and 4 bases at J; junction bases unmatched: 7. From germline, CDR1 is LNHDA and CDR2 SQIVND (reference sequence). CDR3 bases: TGTGCCAGTAGTACGTGGGGGGGTAGTTACAATGAGCAGTTCTTC. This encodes CASSTWGGSYNEQFF.

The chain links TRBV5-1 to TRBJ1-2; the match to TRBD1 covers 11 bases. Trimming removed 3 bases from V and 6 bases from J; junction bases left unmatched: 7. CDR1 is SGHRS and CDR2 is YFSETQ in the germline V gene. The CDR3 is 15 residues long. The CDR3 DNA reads TGCGCCAGCAGCTCGGGACAGGGGGGATCTGATGGCTACACCTTC. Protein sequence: CASSSGQGGSDGYTF.

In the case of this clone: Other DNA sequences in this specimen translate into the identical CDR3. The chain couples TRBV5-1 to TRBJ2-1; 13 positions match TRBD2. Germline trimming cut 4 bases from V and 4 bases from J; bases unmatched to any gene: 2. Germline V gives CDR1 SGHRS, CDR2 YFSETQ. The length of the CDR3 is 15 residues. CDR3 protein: CASSPGLAGYNEQFF. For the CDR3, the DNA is TGCGCCAGCAGCCCGGGACTAGCGGGGTACAATGAGCAGTTCTTC.

Here the CDR3 reads CASTLGAGVGNEQFF. In DNA form, the CDR3 reads TGTGCCAGTACCCTGGGGGCGGGAGTGGGGAATGAGCAGTTCTTC. The chain carries TRBV19 and TRBJ2-1, with a weak D call TRBD2 (7 bases). This CDR3 has 15 residues. V was pared by 7 bases and J by 7 bases, with 20 bases between. Germline V gene data show CDR1 as LNHDA and CDR2 as SQIVND (reference sequence).